Described below is a single T cell receptor beta chain sequence and its context. Its antigen is currently unknown. The entry originates in a study of T-cell reconstitution after alpha-beta-depleted transplantation in children. Broader study findings: Several hundred rapidly expanded clones from non-depleted graft cells reportedly supplied alpha-beta T cells about two months post-transplant. Diversity of TCRbeta at day 60 was high in some patients, arising from surviving recipient T cells and thymic progenitors. Once a year had passed after transplant, T-cell counts and diversity came mostly from newly produced T cells.

With 6 bases removed from V and 7 bases from J, the gap between germline ends came to 13 bases. The CDR3 loop spans 12 amino acids. Unique molecular identifiers were incorporated into the prepared TCRbeta library. One entry per CDR3 protein, called by TCRdb with MiXCR from the PCR reads. The table shows about 980,000 distinct CDR3 sequences, with about 30% occurring only once. The chain has TRBV12-3 or TRBV12-4 and TRBJ2-7; D is perhaps TRBD2 (5 bases). The receptor was isolated from a boy in the first two years of life who had a stem cell transplant for SCID, so the T cells may come from the graft donor. The sequencing used PBMCs, mostly from graft donor cells, collected 360 days after TCRalphabeta/CD19-depleted stem cell transplant. The CDR3 sequence: CASSVDSWEQYF. The CDR3 DNA sequence: TGTGCCAGCAGCGTGGACTCCTGGGAGCAGTACTTC.